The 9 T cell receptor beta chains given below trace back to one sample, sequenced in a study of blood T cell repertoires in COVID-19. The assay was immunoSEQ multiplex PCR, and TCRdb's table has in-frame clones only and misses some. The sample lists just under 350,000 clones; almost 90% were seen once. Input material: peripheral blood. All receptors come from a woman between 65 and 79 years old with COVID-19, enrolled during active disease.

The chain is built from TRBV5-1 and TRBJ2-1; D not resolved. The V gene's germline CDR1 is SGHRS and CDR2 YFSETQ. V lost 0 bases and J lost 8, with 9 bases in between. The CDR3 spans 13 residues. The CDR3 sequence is CASSLGSTDEQFF. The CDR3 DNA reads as TGCGCCAGCAGCTTGGGGAGTACGGATGAGCAGTTCTTC.

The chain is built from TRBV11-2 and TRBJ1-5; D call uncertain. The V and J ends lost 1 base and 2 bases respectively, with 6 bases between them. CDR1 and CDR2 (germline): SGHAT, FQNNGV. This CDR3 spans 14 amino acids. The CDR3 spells CASSLGGGNQPQHF. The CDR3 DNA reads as TGTGCCAGCAGCTTAGGGGGAGGCAATCAGCCCCAGCATTTT.

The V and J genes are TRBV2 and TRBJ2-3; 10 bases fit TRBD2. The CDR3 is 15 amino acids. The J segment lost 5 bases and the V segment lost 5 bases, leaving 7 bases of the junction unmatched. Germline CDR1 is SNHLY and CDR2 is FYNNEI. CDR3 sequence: CASSPLAGGGDTQYF. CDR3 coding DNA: TGTGCCAGCAGTCCATTAGCGGGGGGCGGAGATACGCAGTATTTT.

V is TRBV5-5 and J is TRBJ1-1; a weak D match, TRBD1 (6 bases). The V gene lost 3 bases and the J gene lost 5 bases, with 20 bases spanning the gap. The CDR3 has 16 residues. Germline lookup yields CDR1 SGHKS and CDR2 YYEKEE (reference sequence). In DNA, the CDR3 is TGTGCCAGCAGCTCCCTCCCAGGGGCGGTGGGGACTGAAGCTTTCTTT. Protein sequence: CASSSLPGAVGTEAFF.

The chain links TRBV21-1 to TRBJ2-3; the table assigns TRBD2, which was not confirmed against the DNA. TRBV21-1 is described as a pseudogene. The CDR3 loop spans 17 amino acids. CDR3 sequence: CASSKAVAGASTDTQYF. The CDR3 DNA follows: TGTGCCAGCAGCAAAGCGGTAGCGGGGGCCAGCACAGATACGCAGTATTTT.

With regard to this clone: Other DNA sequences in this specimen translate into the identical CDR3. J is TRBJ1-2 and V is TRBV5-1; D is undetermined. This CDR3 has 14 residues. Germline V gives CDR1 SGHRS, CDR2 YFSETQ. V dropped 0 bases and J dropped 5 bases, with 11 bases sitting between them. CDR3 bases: TGCGCCAGCAGCTTGGCCGGCGGAGGATATGGCTACACCTTC. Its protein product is CASSLAGGGYGYTF.

CDR3 DNA sequence: TGTGCCAGCTCCCCGGGACAGATGTATGGCTACACCTTC. Its translation: CASSPGQMYGYTF. J is TRBJ1-2 and V is TRBV18; 7 bases are shared with TRBD1. V lost 6 bases, J lost 5 bases, and 6 bases stayed unmatched. This CDR3 has 13 amino acids. Germline CDR1 reads KGHSH; CDR2 reads LQKENI.

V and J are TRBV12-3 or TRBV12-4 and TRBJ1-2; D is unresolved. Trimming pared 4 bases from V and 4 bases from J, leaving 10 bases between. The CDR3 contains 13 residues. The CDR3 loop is CASSSGYGYGYTF. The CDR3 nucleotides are TGTGCCAGCAGTTCCGGGTATGGCTATGGCTACACCTTC.

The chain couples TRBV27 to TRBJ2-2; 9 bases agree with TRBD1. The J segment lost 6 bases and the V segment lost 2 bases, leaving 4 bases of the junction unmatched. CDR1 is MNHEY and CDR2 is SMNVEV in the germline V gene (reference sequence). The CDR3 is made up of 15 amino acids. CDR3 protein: CASSLVTGGPGELFF. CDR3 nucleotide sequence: TGTGCCAGCAGTTTAGTGACAGGGGGTCCCGGGGAGCTGTTTTTT.